Listed here are 25 T cell receptor beta chains from one sample, sequenced in a study of early T cells in non-severe SARS-CoV-2 infection. TCRdb reprocessed the 5' RACE reads with MiXCR, giving one entry per CDR3 protein. The data show around 53,000 distinct CDR3 sequences, with approximately 9.4% seen just once and about 8.6% held by the top ten. The sample was whole blood. These receptors were obtained from an adult who was a healthcare worker with PCR-confirmed SARS-CoV-2 infection or an uninfected control (not recorded which).

CDR3: CASSQGPRSSAEAFF. In DNA form, the CDR3 reads TGCGCCAGCAGCCAAGGGCCTCGCAGTAGCGCTGAAGCTTTCTTT. This sequence joins TRBV5-1 and TRBJ1-1; D is undetermined. The CDR3 is 15 amino acids. Germline CDR1 SGHRS, CDR2 YFSETQ. With 4 bases removed from V and 6 bases from J, the gap between germline ends came to 19 bases. The full variable domain, with the rest looked up from reference TRBV5-1 and TRBJ1-1, is KAGVTQTPRYLIKTRGQQVTLSCSPISGHRSVSWYQQTPGQGLQFLFEYFSETQRNKGNFPGRFSGRQFSNSRSEMNVSTLELGDSALYLCASSQGPRSSAEAFFGQGTRLTVV.

Only a few counts were recorded for this clonotype. The DNA of the CDR3 is TGTGCCAGCAGTCGTTCGGGGACAGACGCCGGGCGCGAACTGTTTTTT. This translates into CASSRSGTDAGRELFF. The V call is TRBV12-3 or TRBV12-4, the J call TRBJ1-4; TRBD1 matches at 7 bases. The CDR3 covers 16 residues. V lost 5 bases, J lost 12 bases, and 18 bases stayed unmatched.

This clonotype turned up a few times. The chain has TRBV12-3 or TRBV12-4 and TRBJ1-2; D gene uncertain. CDR3 length equals 15 residues. The V end lost 5 bases, the J end lost 8 bases, and 21 bases lay between the germline ends. Written as DNA, the CDR3 is TGTGCCAGCAGTGATTCTTGGTTGAAAGGGAGAGGCTACACCTTC. Translation gives CASSDSWLKGRGYTF.

This clonotype was found a few times. The V call is TRBV6-1, the J call TRBJ2-1; 7 positions agree with TRBD1. Germline values: CDR1 MNHNS, CDR2 SASEGT. The CDR3 covers 15 residues. V shed 5 bases, J shed 2 bases, and the junction held 6 bases outside the gene matches. The chain's CDR3 is CASSRQGIAYNEQFF. DNA for the CDR3: TGTGCCAGCAGTAGACAGGGTATCGCCTACAATGAGCAGTTCTTC.

V and J are TRBV7-2 and TRBJ2-2; 10 positions match TRBD2. CDR3 size: 15 residues. The germline CDR1 and CDR2 sequences are SGHTA and FQGNSA. J gave up 7 bases and V 3 bases, and 5 bases lay outside the gene matches. CDR3 nucleotide sequence: TGTGCCAGCAGCTTCGTGCTAGCGGGAGTCGGGGAGCTGTTTTTT. Translated, it gives CASSFVLAGVGELFF.

The V and J genes are TRBV29-1 and TRBJ1-2; no clear D. The CDR3 loop spans 11 amino acids. V was trimmed by 4 bases and J by 12 bases, leaving 15 bases between them. Germline V gene data show CDR1 as SQVTM and CDR2 as ANQGSEA. Here the CDR3 reads CSVGAQEGNTF. CDR3 bases: TGCAGCGTTGGGGCCCAAGAGGGCAACACCTTC.

This clonotype came up a few times. This chain joins TRBV5-1 and TRBJ1-1; tentative D call: TRBD1 (5 bases). Per the germline V gene, CDR1 is SGHRS and CDR2 is YFSETQ. Trimming shortened V by 4 bases and J by 0 bases, and 16 bases separated the two germline ends. This CDR3 region has 16 residues. Written as DNA, the CDR3 is TGCGCCAGCAGCCCTAGAGGTAGGGGAATGAACACTGAAGCTTTCTTT. The encoded protein is CASSPRGRGMNTEAFF.

The chain employs TRBV20-1 and TRBJ1-1, with no clear D. Per germline, CDR1 DFQATT and CDR2 SNEGSKA (reference sequence). The CDR3 runs to 12 residues. Trimming cost V 5 bases and J 4 bases, with 11 bases left between them. The CDR3 coding sequence is TGCAGTGCTCAGCTCTGGGGCACTGAAGCTTTCTTT. As protein: CSAQLWGTEAFF.

Notes on this clonotype: Germline and junction disagree at one end, which may indicate a read error. The V and J genes are TRBV28 and TRBJ2-5; D ambiguous. The CDR3 loop spans 14 amino acids. From germline, CDR1 is MDHEN and CDR2 SYDVKM. CDR3 sequence reads: CASSTLRRVETQSF. CDR3 bases: TGTGCCAGCAGTACACTCCGGCGAGTAGAGACCCAGTCCTTC.

This clonotype was counted many times. The gene calls are TRBV28 and TRBJ2-7; 10 bases are shared with TRBD2. The CDR3 totals 16 residues. The V gene end was trimmed by 6 bases and the J gene end by 0 bases; junction bases not matched to a gene: 8. Looked up from germline, CDR1 is MDHEN and CDR2 is SYDVKM. The CDR3 region has the DNA TGTGCCAGCAGGCCTTATAGCGGGGGGAACTCCTACGAGCAGTACTTC. It is translated as CASRPYSGGNSYEQYF.

This clonotype was observed at least ten times. This rearrangement joins TRBV2 to TRBJ2-2, with TRBD2 as a possible D gene (6 bases). The CDR3 consists of 13 residues. The V gene lost 7 bases and the J gene lost 6 bases, with 12 bases spanning the gap. Looked up from germline, CDR1 is SNHLY and CDR2 is FYNNEI. The chain's CDR3 is CASKLGGPGELFF. DNA for the CDR3: TGTGCCAGCAAACTGGGGGGTCCCGGGGAGCTGTTTTTT.

In this sample, this clonotype turned up a few times. The V gene is TRBV24-1, the J gene TRBJ2-3; 9 bases map to TRBD1. V lost 2 bases, J lost 2 bases, and 4 bases stayed unmatched. Germline V gene lookup returns CDR1 KGHDR and CDR2 SFDVKD. There are 16 residues in the CDR3. The CDR3 DNA is TGTGCCACCAGTGATTACACAGGGGGCTACACAGATACGCAGTATTTT. Protein: CATSDYTGGYTDTQYF.

The chain links TRBV3-1 to TRBJ2-1; 7 bases map to TRBD1. Germline V gene lookup returns CDR1 LGHDT and CDR2 YNNKEL (reference sequence). V was pared by 0 bases and J by 7 bases, with 12 bases of the junction left unmatched. This CDR3 is built from 17 residues. In DNA form, the CDR3 reads TGTGCCAGCAGCCAAGAATGGGGGCAGGGGGAAAGAAATGAGCAGTTCTTC. Protein: CASSQEWGQGERNEQFF.

V and J are TRBV6-5 and TRBJ2-1, with 8 bases identical to TRBD1. Germline CDR1 and CDR2: MNHEY and SVGAGI. There are 15 residues in the CDR3. After removal of 5 bases from V and 7 bases from J, the junction contained 10 bases not matched to a gene. This CDR3 is CASSPDREPGNEQFF. In DNA, the CDR3 is TGTGCCAGCAGTCCGGACAGGGAGCCTGGGAATGAGCAGTTCTTC.

This clonotype has more than one count but fewer than ten. This chain links TRBV7-2 with TRBJ2-3, with 9 bases aligning to TRBD2. This CDR3 spans 17 amino acids. V was clipped by 4 bases and J by 0 bases; unmatched bases: 8. Germline values: CDR1 SGHTA, CDR2 FQGNSA. CDR3 region: CASSWGGLAGSTDTQYF. CDR3 nucleotides: TGTGCCAGCAGCTGGGGTGGGCTAGCGGGGAGCACAGATACGCAGTATTTT.

This clonotype was seen at least ten times. The chain employs TRBV28 and TRBJ1-5; 8 bases match TRBD1. Germline trimming cut 5 bases from V and 5 bases from J; bases unmatched to any gene: 11. The CDR3 covers 16 residues. CDR1 and CDR2 (germline): MDHEN, SYDVKM. CDR3 coding DNA: TGTGCCAGCAGTCCTCCCGACAGGGGTGGGGATCAGCCCCAGCATTTT. This codes for CASSPPDRGGDQPQHF. The whole variable domain, filled in from reference TRBV28 and TRBJ1-5, reads DVKVTQSSRYLVKRTGEKVFLECVQDMDHENMFWYRQDPGLGLRLIYFSYDVKMKEKGDIPEGYSVSREKKERFSLILESASTNQTSMYLCASSPPDRGGDQPQHFGDGTRLSIL.

Only a few counts were recorded for this clonotype. The chain has TRBV19 and TRBJ2-3, with D perhaps TRBD1 or TRBD2 (5 bases each). This CDR3 is 16 amino acids long. V was shortened by 3 bases and J by 1 base, with 14 bases between the two germline ends. Germline loops: CDR1 LNHDA, CDR2 SQIVND (reference sequence). In DNA, the CDR3 is TGTGCCAGTAGTATGGGACCAGGTGGGGGCACAGATACGCAGTATTTT. Protein product: CASSMGPGGGTDTQYF.

This clonotype was detected a few times. The rearrangement joins TRBV7-9 to TRBJ2-3, with TRBD2 matching over 11 bases. Germline CDR1 and CDR2: SEHNR and FQNEAQ (reference sequence). V gave up 5 bases and J gave up 4 bases; unmatched junction bases: 5. This CDR3 has 15 amino acids. As DNA, the CDR3 is TGTGCCAGCAGCCTAACTAGCGGGAGTTCAGATACGCAGTATTTT. Amino acids: CASSLTSGSSDTQYF.

This clonotype was detected only a few times. The rearrangement links TRBV4-1 to TRBJ2-3; TRBD2 is a possible D gene (5 bases). V was clipped by 0 bases and J by 2 bases, with 9 bases between them. Germline V lookup: CDR1 MGHRA, CDR2 YSYEKL. The CDR3 is 15 residues long. CDR3 region: CASSQERAYTDTQYF. CDR3 in DNA: TGCGCCAGCAGCCAAGAGCGGGCATACACAGATACGCAGTATTTT.

This clonotype has just a few counts. The chain links TRBV29-1 to TRBJ2-7, with a possible D match to TRBD1 (6 bases). The ends were cut back, 3 bases at V and 3 bases at J, with 12 bases in the middle. There are 13 residues in the CDR3. Per the germline V gene, CDR1 is SQVTM and CDR2 is ANQGSEA. The CDR3 sequence: CSVESSDSYEQYF. CDR3 DNA sequence: TGCAGCGTTGAGTCGTCGGACAGCTACGAGCAGTACTTC.

This clonotype was counted many times. The rearrangement uses TRBV20-1 and TRBJ1-1, with a possible D match to TRBD1 (5 bases). V gave up 3 bases and J gave up 0 bases, with 11 bases separating them. This CDR3 region has 14 residues. Germline V gene sequence: CDR1 DFQATT, CDR2 SNEGSKA (reference sequence). CDR3 protein: CSARPGQLNTEAFF. DNA for the CDR3: TGCAGTGCTAGGCCGGGGCAACTGAACACTGAAGCTTTCTTT.

The table lists this clonotype with many counts. The rearrangement joins TRBV18 to TRBJ2-3; 9 bases fit TRBD2. V was clipped by 5 bases and J by 4 bases; unmatched bases: 13. This CDR3 spans 17 amino acids. CDR1 is KGHSH and CDR2 is LQKENI in the germline V gene. CDR3 region: CASSTTSGLRAADTQYF. The CDR3 region has the DNA TGTGCCAGCTCAACGACTAGCGGACTCCGTGCCGCAGATACGCAGTATTTT.

The J gene is TRBJ2-1, the V gene TRBV14; D is unresolved. Germline CDR1 reads SGHDN; CDR2 reads FVKESK. The CDR3 is 13 residues long. The germline V and J ends were trimmed by 2 bases and 3 bases, with 5 bases remaining between them. The CDR3 nucleotides are TGTGCCAGCAGCCAACAAATCTACAATGAGCAGTTCTTC. It specifies CASSQQIYNEQFF.

This clonotype showed up just a few times. The genes are TRBV29-1 and TRBJ2-1; D is undetermined. CDR1 is SQVTM, CDR2 ANQGSEA, per germline. The CDR3 contains 12 residues. The V end lost 6 bases, the J end lost 10 bases, and 16 bases lay between the germline ends. As DNA, the CDR3 is TGCAGCGTCCGGTCTGATCCCGGGGAGCAGTTCTTC. Amino acids: CSVRSDPGEQFF.

This clonotype has a count of ten or more. The rearrangement joins TRBV27 to TRBJ2-1, with 11 bases lining up with TRBD2. The CDR3 contains 16 residues. V shed 5 bases and J 7 bases; nucleotides not matched to a gene: 10. Germline CDR1 MNHEY, CDR2 SMNVEV (reference sequence). CDR3 residues: CASSPRTSGSGNEQFF. CDR3 in DNA: TGTGCCAGCAGTCCTCGGACTAGCGGGTCTGGTAATGAGCAGTTCTTC.